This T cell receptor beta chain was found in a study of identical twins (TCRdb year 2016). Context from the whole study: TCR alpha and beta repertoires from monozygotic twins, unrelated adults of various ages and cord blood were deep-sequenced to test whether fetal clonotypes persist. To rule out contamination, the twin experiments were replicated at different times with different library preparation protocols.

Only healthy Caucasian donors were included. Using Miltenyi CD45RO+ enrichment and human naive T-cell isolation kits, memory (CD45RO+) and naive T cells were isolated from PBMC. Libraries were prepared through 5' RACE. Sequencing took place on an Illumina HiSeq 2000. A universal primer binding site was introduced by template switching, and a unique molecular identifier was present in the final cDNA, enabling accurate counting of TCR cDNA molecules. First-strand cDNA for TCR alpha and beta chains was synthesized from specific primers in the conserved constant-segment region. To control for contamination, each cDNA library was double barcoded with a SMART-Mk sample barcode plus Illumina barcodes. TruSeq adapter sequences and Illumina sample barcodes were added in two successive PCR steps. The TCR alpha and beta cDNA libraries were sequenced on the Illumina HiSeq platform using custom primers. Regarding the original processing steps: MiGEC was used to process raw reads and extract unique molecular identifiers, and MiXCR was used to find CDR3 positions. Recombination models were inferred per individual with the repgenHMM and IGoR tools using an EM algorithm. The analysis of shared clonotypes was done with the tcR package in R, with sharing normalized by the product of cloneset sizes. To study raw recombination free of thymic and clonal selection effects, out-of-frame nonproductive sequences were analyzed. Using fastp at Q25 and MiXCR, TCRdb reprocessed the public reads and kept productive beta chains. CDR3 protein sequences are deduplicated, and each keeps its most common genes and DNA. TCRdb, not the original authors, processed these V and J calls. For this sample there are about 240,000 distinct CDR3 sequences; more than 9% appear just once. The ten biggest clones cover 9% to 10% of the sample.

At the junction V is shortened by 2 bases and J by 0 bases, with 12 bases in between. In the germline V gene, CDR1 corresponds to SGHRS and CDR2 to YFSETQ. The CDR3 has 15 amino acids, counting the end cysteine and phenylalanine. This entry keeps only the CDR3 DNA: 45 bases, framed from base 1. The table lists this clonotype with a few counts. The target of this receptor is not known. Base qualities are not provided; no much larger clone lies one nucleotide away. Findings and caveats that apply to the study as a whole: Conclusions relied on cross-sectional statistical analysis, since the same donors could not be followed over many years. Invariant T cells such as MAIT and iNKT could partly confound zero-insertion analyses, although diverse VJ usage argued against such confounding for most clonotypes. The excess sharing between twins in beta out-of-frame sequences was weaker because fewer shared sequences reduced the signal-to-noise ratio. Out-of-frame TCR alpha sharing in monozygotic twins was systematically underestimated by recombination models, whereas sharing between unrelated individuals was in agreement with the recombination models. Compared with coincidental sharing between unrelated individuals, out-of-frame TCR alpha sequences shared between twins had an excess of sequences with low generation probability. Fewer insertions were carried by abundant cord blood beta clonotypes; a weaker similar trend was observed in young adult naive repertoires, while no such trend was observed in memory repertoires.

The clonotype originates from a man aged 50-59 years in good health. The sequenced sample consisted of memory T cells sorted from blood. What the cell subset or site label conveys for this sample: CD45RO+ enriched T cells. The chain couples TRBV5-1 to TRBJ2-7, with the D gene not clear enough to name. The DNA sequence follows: TGCGCCAGCAGCTTCATGGCGCAGAGCTCCTACGAGCAGTACTTC. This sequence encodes CASSFMAQSSYEQYF.